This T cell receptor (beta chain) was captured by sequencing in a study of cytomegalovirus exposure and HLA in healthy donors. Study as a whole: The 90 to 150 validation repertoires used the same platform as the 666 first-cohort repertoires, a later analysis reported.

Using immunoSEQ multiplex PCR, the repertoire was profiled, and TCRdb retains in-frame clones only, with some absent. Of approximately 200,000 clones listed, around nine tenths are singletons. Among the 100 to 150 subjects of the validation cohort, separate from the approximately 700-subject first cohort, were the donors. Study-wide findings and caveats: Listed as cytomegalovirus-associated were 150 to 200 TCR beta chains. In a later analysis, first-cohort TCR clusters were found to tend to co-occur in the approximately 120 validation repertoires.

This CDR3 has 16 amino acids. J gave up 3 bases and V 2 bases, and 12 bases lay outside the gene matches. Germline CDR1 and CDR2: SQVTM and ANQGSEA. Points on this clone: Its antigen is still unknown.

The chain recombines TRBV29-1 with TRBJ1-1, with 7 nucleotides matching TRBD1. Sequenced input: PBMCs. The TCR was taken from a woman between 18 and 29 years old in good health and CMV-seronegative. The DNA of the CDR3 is TGCAGCGTTGAACAGGGGGAGGTTCGGGTTGACACTGAAGCTTTCTTT. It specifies CSVEQGEVRVDTEAFF.